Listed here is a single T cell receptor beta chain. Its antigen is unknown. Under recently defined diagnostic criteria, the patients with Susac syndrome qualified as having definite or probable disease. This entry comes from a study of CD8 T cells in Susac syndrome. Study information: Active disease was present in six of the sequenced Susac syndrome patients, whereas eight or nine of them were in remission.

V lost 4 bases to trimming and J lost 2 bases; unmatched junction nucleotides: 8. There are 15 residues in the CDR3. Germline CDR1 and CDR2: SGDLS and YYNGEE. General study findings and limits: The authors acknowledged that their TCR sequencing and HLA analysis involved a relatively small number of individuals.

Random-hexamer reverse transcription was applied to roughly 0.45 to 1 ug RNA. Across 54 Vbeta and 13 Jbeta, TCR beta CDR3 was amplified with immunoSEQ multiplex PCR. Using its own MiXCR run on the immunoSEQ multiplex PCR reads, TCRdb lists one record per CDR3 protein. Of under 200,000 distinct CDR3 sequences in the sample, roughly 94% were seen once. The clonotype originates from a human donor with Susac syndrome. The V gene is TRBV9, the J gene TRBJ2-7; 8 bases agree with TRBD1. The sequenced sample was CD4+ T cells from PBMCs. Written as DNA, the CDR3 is TGTGCCAGCAGCCTTATGGGACAGGCAACCTACGAGCAGTACTTC. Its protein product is CASSLMGQATYEQYF.